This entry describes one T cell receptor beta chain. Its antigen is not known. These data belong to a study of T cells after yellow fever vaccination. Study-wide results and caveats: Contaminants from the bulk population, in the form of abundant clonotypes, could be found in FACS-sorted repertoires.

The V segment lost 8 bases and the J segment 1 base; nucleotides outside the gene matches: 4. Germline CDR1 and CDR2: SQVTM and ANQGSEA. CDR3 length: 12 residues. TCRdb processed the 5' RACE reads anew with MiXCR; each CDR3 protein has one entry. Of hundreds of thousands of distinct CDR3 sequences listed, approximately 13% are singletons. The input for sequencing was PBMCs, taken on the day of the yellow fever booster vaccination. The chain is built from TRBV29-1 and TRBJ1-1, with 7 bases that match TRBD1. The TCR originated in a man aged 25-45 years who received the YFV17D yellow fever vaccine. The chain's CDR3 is CSLRQGNTEAFF. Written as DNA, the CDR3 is TGCAGCCTACGACAGGGGAACACTGAAGCTTTCTTT.